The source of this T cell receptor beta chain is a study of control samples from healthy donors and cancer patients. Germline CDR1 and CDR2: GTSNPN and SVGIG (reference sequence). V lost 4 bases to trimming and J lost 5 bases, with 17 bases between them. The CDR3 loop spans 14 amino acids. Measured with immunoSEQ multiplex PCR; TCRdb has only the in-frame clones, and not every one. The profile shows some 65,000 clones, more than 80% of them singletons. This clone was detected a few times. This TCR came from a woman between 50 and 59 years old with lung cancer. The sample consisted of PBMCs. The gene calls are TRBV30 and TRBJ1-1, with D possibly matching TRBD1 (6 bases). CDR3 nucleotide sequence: TGTGCCTGGAATCCGGGACATATCGGGACTGAAGCTTTCTTT. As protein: CAWNPGHIGTEAFF.